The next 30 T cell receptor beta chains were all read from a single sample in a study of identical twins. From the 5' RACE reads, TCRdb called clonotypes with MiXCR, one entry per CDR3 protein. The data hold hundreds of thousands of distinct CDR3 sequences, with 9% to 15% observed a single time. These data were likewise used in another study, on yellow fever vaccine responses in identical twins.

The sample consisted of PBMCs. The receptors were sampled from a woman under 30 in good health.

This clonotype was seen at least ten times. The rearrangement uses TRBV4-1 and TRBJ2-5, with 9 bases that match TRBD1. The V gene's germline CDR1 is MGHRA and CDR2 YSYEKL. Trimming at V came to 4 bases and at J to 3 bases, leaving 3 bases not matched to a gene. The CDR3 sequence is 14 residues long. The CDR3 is CASSLGQGKETQYF. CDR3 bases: TGCGCCAGCAGCCTAGGACAGGGGAAAGAGACCCAGTACTTC.

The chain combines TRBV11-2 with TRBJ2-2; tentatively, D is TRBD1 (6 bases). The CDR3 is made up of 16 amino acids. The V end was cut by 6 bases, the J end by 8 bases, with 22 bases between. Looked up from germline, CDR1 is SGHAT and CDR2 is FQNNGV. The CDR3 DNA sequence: TGTGCCAGCAGGAGGCTTCGGGACACCACCCCGGGGGAGCTGTTTTTT. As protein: CASRRLRDTTPGELFF.

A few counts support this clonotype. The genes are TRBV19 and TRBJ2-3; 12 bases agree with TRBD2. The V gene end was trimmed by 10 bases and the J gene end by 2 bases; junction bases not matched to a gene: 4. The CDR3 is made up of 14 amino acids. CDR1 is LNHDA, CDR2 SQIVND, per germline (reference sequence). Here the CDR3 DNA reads TGTGCCACCGGACTAGCGGGATCCACAGATACGCAGTATTTT. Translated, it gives CATGLAGSTDTQYF.

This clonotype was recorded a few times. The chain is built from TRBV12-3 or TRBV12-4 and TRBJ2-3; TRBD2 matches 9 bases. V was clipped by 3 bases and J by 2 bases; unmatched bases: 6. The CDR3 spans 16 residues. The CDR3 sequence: CASSLWLAGLTDTQYF. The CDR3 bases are TGTGCCAGCAGTTTGTGGCTAGCGGGGCTCACAGATACGCAGTATTTT.

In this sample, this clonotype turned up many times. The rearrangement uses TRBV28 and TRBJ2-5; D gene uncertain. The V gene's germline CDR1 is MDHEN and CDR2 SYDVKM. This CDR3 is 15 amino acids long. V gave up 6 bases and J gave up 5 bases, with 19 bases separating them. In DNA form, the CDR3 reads TGTGCCAGCAGATCACCCCGGAAAGCAGGCGAGACCCAGTACTTC. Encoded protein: CASRSPRKAGETQYF.

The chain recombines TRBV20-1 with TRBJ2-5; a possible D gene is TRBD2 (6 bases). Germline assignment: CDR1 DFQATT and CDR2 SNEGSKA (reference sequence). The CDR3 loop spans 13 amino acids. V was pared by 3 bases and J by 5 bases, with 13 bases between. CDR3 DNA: TGCAGTGCTAGCGGGGGATTCGGGGAGACCCAGTACTTC. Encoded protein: CSASGGFGETQYF.

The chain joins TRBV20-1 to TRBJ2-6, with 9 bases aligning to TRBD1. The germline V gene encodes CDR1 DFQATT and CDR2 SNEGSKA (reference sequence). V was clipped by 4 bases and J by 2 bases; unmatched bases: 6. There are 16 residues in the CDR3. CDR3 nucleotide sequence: TGCAGTGCTAAGGGACAGGGTTATCCTGGGGCCAACGTCCTGACTTTC. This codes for CSAKGQGYPGANVLTF.

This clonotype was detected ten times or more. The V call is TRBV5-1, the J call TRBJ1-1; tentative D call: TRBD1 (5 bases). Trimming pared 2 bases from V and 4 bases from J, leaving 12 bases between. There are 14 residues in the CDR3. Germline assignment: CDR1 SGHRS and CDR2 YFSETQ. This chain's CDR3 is CASSFAGSATEAFF. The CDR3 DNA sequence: TGCGCCAGCAGCTTTGCAGGGTCGGCCACTGAAGCTTTCTTT. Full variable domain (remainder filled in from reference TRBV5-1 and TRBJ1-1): KAGVTQTPRYLIKTRGQQVTLSCSPISGHRSVSWYQQTPGQGLQFLFEYFSETQRNKGNFPGRFSGRQFSNSRSEMNVSTLELGDSALYLCASSFAGSATEAFFGQGTRLTVV.

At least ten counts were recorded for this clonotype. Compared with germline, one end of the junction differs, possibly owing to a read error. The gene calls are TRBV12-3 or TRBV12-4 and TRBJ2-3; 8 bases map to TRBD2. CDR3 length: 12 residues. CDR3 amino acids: CASSPSSGPRVF. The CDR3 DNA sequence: TGTGCCAGCAGCCCTTCTAGCGGGCCCAGAGTTTTT.

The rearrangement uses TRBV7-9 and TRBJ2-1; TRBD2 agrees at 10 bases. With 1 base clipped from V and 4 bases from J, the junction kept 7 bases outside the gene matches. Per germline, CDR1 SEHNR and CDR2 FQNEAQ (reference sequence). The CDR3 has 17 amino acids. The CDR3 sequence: CASSLESSGGAYNEQFF. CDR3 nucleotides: TGTGCCAGCAGCTTAGAATCCAGCGGGGGGGCATACAATGAGCAGTTCTTC.

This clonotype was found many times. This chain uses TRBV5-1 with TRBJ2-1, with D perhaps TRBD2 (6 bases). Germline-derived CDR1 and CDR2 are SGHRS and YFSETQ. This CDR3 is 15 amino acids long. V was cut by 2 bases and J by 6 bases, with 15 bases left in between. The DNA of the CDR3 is TGCGCCAGCAGCTTTATGGGAGGCGGAGGCAATGAGCAGTTCTTC. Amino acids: CASSFMGGGGNEQFF.

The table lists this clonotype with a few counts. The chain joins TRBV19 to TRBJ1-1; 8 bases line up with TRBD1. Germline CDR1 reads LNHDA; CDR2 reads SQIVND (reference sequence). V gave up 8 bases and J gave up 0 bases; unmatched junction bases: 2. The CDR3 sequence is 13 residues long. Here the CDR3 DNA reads TGTGCCAGTGGACAGGGTTTGAACACTGAAGCTTTCTTT. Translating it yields CASGQGLNTEAFF.

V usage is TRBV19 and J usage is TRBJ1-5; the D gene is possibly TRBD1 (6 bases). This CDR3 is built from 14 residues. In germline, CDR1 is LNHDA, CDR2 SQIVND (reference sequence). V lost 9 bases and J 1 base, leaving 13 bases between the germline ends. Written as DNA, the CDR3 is TGTGCCAGCCAACAGGGTCTAAGCAATCAGCCCCAGCATTTT. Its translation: CASQQGLSNQPQHF.

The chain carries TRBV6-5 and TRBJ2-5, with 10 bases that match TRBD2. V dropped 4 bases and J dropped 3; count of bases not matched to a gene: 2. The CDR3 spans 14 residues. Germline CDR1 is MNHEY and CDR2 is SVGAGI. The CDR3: CASSLSGREETQYF. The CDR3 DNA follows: TGTGCCAGCAGTTTGAGCGGGAGGGAAGAGACCCAGTACTTC.

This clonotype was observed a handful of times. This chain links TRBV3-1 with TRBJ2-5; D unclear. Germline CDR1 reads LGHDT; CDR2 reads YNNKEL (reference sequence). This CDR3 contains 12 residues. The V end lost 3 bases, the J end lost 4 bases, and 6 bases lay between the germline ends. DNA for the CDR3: TGTGCCAGCAGCCACCCGAGAGAGACCCAGTACTTC. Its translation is CASSHPRETQYF.

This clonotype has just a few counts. The CDR3 spells CASSLVGGAPETQYF. DNA of the CDR3: TGCGCCAGCAGCTTGGTAGGAGGGGCGCCAGAGACCCAGTACTTC. The chain joins TRBV5-1 to TRBJ2-5; tentatively, D is TRBD2 (6 bases). The V gene lost 0 bases and the J gene lost 4 bases, with 13 bases spanning the gap. Germline loops: CDR1 SGHRS, CDR2 YFSETQ. This CDR3 has 15 amino acids. The complete variable domain, with remaining parts taken from reference TRBV5-1 and TRBJ2-5, reads KAGVTQTPRYLIKTRGQQVTLSCSPISGHRSVSWYQQTPGQGLQFLFEYFSETQRNKGNFPGRFSGRQFSNSRSEMNVSTLELGDSALYLCASSLVGGAPETQYFGPGTRLLVL.

The CDR3 loop is CASSQRQGAVSYNEQFF. CDR3 DNA sequence: TGTGCCAGCAGCCAAAGACAGGGAGCGGTATCCTACAATGAGCAGTTCTTC. The V call is TRBV3-1, the J call TRBJ2-1; 7 bases match TRBD1. The CDR3 spans 17 residues. J lost 1 base, V lost 2 bases, and 8 bases had no gene match. Germline values: CDR1 LGHDT, CDR2 YNNKEL (reference sequence).

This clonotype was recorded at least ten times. CDR3 amino acids: CASNLLSSSSTDTQYF. The CDR3 DNA reads as TGTGCCAGCAATTTACTATCCTCATCTAGCACAGATACGCAGTATTTT. The J gene is TRBJ2-3, the V gene TRBV6-2 or TRBV6-3; D ambiguous. Per germline, CDR1 MNHEY and CDR2 SVGEGT. The CDR3 has 16 residues. V lost 7 bases and J lost 0, with 17 bases in between.

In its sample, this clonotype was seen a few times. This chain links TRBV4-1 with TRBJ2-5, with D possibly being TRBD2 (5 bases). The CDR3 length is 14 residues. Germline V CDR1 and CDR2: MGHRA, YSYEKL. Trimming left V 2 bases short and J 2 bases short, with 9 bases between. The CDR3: CASSQPQRQETQYF. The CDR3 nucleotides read TGCGCCAGCAGCCAACCCCAGCGGCAAGAGACCCAGTACTTC.

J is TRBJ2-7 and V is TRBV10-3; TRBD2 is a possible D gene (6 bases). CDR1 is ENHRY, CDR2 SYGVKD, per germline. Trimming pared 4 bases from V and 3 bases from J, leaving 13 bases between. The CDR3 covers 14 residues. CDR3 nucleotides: TGTGCCATCAGTGCTGCGGGAATGGTCTACGAGCAGTACGTC. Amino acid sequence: CAISAAGMVYEQYV.

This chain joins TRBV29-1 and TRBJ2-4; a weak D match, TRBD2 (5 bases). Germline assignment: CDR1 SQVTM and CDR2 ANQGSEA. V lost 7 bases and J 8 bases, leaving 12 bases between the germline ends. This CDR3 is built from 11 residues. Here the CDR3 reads CSASLEDIQYF. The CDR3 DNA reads TGCAGCGCCTCCCTGGAGGACATTCAGTACTTC.

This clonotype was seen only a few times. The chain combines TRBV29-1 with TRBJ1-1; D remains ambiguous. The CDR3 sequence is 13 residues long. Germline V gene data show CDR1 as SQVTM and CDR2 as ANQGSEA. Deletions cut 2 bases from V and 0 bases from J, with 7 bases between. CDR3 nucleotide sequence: TGCAGCGTTGAACTAACAGTGAACACTGAAGCTTTCTTT. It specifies CSVELTVNTEAFF.

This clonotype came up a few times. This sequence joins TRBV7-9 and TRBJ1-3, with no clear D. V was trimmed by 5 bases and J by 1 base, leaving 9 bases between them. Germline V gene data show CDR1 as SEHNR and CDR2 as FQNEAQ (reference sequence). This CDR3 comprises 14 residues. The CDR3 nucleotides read TGTGCCAGCAGCGGAGTGCAGTCTGGAAACACCATATATTTT. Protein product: CASSGVQSGNTIYF.

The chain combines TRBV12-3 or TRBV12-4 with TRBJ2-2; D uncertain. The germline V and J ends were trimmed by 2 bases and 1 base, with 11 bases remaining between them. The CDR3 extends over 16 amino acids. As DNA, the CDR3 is TGTGCCAGCAGTTTAATCGGGCCCCTGAACACCGGGGAGCTGTTTTTT. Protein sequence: CASSLIGPLNTGELFF.

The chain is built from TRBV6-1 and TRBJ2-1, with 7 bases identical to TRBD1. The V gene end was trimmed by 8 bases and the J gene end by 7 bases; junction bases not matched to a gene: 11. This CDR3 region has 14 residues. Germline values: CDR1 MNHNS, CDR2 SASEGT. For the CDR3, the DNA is TGTGCCAGCTCAGTGTCAGGGGGAAGGAATGAGCAGTTCTTC. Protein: CASSVSGGRNEQFF.

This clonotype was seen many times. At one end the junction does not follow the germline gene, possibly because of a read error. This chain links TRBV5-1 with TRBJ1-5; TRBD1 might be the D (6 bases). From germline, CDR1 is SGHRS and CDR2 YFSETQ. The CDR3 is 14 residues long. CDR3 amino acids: CASSLAGGNQPQHF. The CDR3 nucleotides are TGTGCCAGCAGCTTAGCAGGGGGCAATCAGCCCCAGCATTTT. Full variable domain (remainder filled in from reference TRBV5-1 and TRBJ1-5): KAGVTQTPRYLIKTRGQQVTLSCSPISGHRSVSWYQQTPGQGLQFLFEYFSETQRNKGNFPGRFSGRQFSNSRSEMNVSTLELGDSALYLCASSLAGGNQPQHFGDGTRLSIL.

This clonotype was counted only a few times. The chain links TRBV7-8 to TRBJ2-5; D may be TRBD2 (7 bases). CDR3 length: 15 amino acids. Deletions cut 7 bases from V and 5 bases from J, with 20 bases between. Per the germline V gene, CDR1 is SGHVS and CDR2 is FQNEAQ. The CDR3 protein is CASNAGTGGGETQYF. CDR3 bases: TGTGCCAGCAACGCGGGGACGGGGGGCGGGGAGACCCAGTACTTC.

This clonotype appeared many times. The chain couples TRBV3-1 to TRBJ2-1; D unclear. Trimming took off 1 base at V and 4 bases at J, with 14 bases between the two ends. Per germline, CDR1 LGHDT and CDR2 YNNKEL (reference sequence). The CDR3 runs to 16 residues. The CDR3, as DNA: TGTGCCAGCAGCCAAGCGTCGGGTGACCAGTACAATGAGCAGTTCTTC. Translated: CASSQASGDQYNEQFF.

The CDR3 sequence is CSADLGRAHNEQFF. In DNA form, the CDR3 reads TGCAGTGCCGACCTAGGTAGGGCCCACAATGAGCAGTTCTTC. The J gene is TRBJ2-1, the V gene TRBV20-1; D unresolved. Germline V gene sequence: CDR1 DFQATT, CDR2 SNEGSKA (reference sequence). CDR3 length: 14 residues. V lost 6 bases to trimming and J lost 5 bases, with 17 bases between them.

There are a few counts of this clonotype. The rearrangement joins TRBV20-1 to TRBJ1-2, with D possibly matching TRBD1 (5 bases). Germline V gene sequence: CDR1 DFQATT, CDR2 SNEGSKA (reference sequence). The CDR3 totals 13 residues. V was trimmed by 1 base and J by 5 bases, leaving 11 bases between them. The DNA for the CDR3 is TGCAGTGCTAGAGTAGGGGCAGAATATGGCTACACCTTC. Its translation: CSARVGAEYGYTF.